There are many counts of the clone carrying this T cell receptor (beta chain). This entry comes from a study of T cells in Graves' hyperthyroidism and ophthalmopathy. Trimming removed 5 bases at V and 2 bases at J, with 20 bases between. The CDR3 covers 17 residues. CDR1 is SGHAT, CDR2 FQNNGV, per germline. What was amplified from RNA transcripts were TCR beta CDR3 regions. The TCR CDR3 first-round RT-PCR relied on the HTBI primer set. TCRdb used MiXCR to reprocess the multiplex PCR reads, holding one entry per CDR3 protein. The sample contains 300,000 to 450,000 distinct CDR3 sequences, roughly 14% of which appear only once. The source of the PBMCs was around 10 ml of fresh peripheral blood.

The genes are TRBV11-2 and TRBJ2-3; D is unclear. The sequence was collected from a woman between 18 and 30 years old with Graves' hyperthyroidism that later progressed to Graves' ophthalmopathy. Sequencing used blood. This chain's CDR3 is CASSPEWQPRPTDTQYF. CDR3 nucleotide sequence: TGTGCCAGCAGCCCCGAGTGGCAGCCTAGGCCCACAGATACGCAGTATTTT.